A selection of T cell receptor beta chains follows, all from one sample in a study of shared clonotypes between healthy human individuals. The assay was immunoSEQ multiplex PCR, and TCRdb's table has in-frame clones only and misses some. Seen here are fewer than 600,000 clones, 75% to 85% observed once, and the top ten hold about 12%. The specimen sequenced was PBMCs. The receptors shown here come from a woman in her thirties or forties in good health. Some clones in this sample may be carry-over from other donors' samples. CDR3s include the opening cysteine and the closing phenylalanine or tryptophan.

v_call: TRBV7-9
j_call: TRBJ2-1
cdr3_aa: CAVGSSGRNEQFF

v_call: TRBV7-7
j_call: TRBJ2-5
cdr3_aa: CASSRTGGNQETQYF

v_call: TRBV6-1
j_call: TRBJ2-1
cdr3_aa: CASSEVAESSYNEQFF

v_call: TRBV10-2
j_call: TRBJ1-5
cdr3_aa: CASSEGGAKQPQHF

v_call: TRBV10-3
j_call: TRBJ1-4
cdr3_aa: CATGGQANEKLFF

v_call: TRBV30
j_call: TRBJ1-3
cdr3_aa: CAWGGGYTIYF

v_call: TRBV28
j_call: TRBJ2-7
cdr3_aa: CASSLYRAQLYEQYF

v_call: TRBV28
j_call: TRBJ2-5
cdr3_aa: CASTQPQGSQYF

v_call: TRBV19
j_call: TRBJ2-5
cdr3_aa: CASSTQRWAETQYF

v_call: TRBV29-1
j_call: TRBJ2-3
cdr3_aa: CSVEERADTQYF

v_call: TRBV7-2
j_call: TRBJ2-1
cdr3_aa: CASTQAVSSYNEQFF

v_call: TRBV7-3
j_call: TRBJ2-2
cdr3_aa: CASSFASGRSTGELFF

v_call: TRBV6-6
j_call: TRBJ2-1
cdr3_aa: CASSYDAGRAQFF

v_call: TRBV11-2
j_call: TRBJ2-7
cdr3_aa: CASSLRMSYEQYF

v_call: TRBV30
j_call: TRBJ1-6
cdr3_aa: CAWSDQWGSPLHF

v_call: TRBV15
j_call: TRBJ2-7
cdr3_aa: CATSRGFGLAGATYEQYF

v_call: TRBV10-3
j_call: TRBJ2-7
cdr3_aa: CAISEFSGTPGEQYF

v_call: TRBV9
j_call: TRBJ2-7
cdr3_aa: CASSVTAGSSYEQYF

v_call: TRBV4-1
j_call: TRBJ2-3
cdr3_aa: CASNRELADTQYF

v_call: TRBV28
j_call: TRBJ2-7
cdr3_aa: CASNQGRASSYEQYF

v_call: TRBV7-2
j_call: TRBJ1-4
cdr3_aa: CASRQAARSFEKLFF

v_call: TRBV4-1
j_call: TRBJ2-3
cdr3_aa: CASSKWTAEGTDTQYF

v_call: TRBV5-6
j_call: TRBJ1-4
cdr3_aa: CASSLRTGWDEKLFF

v_call: TRBV30
j_call: TRBJ1-1
cdr3_aa: CAWSVPLYGNTEAFF

v_call: TRBV27
j_call: TRBJ2-1
cdr3_aa: CASRPPDYNEQFF

v_call: TRBV29-1
j_call: TRBJ2-7
cdr3_aa: CSVQGSYEQYF

v_call: TRBV25-1
j_call: TRBJ1-4
cdr3_aa: CASTEGAWEKLFF

v_call: TRBV27
j_call: TRBJ1-1
cdr3_aa: CASGRGDMNTEAFF

v_call: TRBV5-1
j_call: TRBJ2-3
cdr3_aa: CASRRSGGPDTQYF

v_call: TRBV5-1
j_call: TRBJ1-2
cdr3_aa: CASSLERENYGYTF

v_call: TRBV28
j_call: TRBJ2-5
cdr3_aa: CASRLRQGIQETQYF

v_call: TRBV6-1
j_call: TRBJ2-1
cdr3_aa: CASSGTDFYNEQFF

v_call: TRBV5-1
j_call: TRBJ1-1
cdr3_aa: CATSETGNTEAFF

v_call: TRBV5-1
j_call: TRBJ1-4
cdr3_aa: CASSFRSADEKLFF

v_call: TRBV28
j_call: TRBJ1-1
cdr3_aa: CASILPQGAEAFF

v_call: TRBV27
j_call: TRBJ2-1
cdr3_aa: CASSLSGSYNEQFF

v_call: TRBV29-1
j_call: TRBJ2-1
cdr3_aa: CSVGRGGMGHEQFF

v_call: TRBV5-1
j_call: TRBJ2-7
cdr3_aa: CASTTGPPNYEQYF

v_call: TRBV7-2
j_call: TRBJ2-7
cdr3_aa: CASSFRTGDYEQYF